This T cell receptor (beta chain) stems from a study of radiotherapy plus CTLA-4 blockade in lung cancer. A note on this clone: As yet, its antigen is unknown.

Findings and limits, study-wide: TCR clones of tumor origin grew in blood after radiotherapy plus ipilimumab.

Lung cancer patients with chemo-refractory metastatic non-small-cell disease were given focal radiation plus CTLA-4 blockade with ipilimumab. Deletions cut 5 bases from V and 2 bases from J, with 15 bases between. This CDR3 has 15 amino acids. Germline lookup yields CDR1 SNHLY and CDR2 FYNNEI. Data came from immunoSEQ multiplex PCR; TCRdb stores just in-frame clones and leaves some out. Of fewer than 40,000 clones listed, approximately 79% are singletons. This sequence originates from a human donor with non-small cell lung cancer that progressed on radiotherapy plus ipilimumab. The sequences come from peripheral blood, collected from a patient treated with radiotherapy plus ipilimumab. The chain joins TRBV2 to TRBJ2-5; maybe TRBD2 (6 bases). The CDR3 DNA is TGTGCCAGCAGTCAGGGTAAAGGAGGGCAAGAGACCCAGTACTTC. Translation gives CASSQGKGGQETQYF.